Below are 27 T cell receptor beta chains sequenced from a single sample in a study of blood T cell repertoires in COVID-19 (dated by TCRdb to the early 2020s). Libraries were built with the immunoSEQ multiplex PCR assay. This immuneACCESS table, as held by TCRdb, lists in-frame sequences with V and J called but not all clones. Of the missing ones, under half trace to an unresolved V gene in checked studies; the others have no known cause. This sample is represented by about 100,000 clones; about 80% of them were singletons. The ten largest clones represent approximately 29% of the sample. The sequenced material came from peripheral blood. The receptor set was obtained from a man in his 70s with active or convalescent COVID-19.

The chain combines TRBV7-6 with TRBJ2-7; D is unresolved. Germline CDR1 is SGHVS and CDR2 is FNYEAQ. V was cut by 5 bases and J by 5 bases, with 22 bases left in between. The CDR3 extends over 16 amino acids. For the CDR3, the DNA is TGTGCCAGCAGCAACACTCTCCGGGTTTCCCTAGACGAGCAGTACTTC. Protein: CASSNTLRVSLDEQYF. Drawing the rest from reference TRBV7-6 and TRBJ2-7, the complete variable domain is GAGVSQSPRYKVTKRGQDVALRCDPISGHVSLYWYRQALGQGPEFLTYFNYEAQQDKSGLPNDRFSAERPEGSISTLTIQRTEQRDSAMYRCASSNTLRVSLDEQYFGPGTRLTVT.

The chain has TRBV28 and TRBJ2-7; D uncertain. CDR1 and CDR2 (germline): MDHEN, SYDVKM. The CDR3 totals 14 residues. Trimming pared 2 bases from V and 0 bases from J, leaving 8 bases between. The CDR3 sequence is CASSLTPGSYEQYF. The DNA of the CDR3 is TGTGCCAGCAGTTTAACGCCGGGCTCCTACGAGCAGTACTTC.

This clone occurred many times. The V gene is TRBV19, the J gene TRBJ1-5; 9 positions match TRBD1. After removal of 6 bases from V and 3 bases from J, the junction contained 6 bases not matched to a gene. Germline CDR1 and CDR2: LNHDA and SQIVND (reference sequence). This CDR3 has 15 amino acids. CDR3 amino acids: CASSPGQGYNQPQHF. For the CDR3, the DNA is TGTGCCAGTAGCCCGGGACAGGGCTACAATCAGCCCCAGCATTTT.

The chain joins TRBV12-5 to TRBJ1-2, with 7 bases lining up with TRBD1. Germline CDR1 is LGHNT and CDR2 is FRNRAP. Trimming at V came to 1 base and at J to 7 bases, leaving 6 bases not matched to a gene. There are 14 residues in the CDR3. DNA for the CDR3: TGTGCTAGTGGTTTGGAAACAGGGGTGGGTGGCTACACCTTC. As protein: CASGLETGVGGYTF.

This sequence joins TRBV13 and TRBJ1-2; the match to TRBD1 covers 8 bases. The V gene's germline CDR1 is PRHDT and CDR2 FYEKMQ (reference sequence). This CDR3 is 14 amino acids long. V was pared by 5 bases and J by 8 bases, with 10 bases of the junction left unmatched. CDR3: CASSQAGGGLGYTF. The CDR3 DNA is TGTGCCAGCAGCCAAGCAGGGGGCGGTTTAGGCTACACCTTC.

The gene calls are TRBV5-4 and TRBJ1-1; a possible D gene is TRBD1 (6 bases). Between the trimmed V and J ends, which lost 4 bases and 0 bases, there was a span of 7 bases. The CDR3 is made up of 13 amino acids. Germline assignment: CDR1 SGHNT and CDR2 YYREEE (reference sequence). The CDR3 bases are TGTGCCAGCAGCCAGGGGTTGAACACTGAAGCTTTCTTT. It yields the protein CASSQGLNTEAFF.

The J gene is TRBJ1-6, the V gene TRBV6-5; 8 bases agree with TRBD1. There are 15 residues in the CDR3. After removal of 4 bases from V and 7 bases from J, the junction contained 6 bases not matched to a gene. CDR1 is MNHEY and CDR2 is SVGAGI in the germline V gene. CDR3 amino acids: CASSSPRGLNSPLHF. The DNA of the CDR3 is TGTGCCAGCAGTTCCCCCAGGGGGCTAAATTCACCCCTCCACTTT.

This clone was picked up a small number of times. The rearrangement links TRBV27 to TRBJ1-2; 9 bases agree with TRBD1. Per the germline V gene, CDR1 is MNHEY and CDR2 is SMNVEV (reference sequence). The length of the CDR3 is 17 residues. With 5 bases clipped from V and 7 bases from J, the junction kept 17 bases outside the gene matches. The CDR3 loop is CASSRQNSGQGFSGYTF. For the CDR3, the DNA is TGTGCCAGCAGTCGACAAAATTCGGGACAGGGCTTTAGTGGCTACACCTTC.

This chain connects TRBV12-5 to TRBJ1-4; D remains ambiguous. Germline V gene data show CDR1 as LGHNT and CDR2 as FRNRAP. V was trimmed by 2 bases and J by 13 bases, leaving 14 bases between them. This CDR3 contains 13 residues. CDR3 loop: CASGLNRAGGLFF. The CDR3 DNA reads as TGTGCTAGTGGTTTGAACCGGGCCGGAGGACTGTTTTTT. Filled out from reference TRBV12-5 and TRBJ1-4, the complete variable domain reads DARVTQTPRHKVTEMGQEVTMRCQPILGHNTVFWYRQTMMQGLELLAYFRNRAPLDDSGMPKDRFSAEMPDATLATLKIQPSEPRDSAVYFCASGLNRAGGLFFGSGTQLSVL.

CDR3 amino acids: CASSLLGQMNTEAFF. CDR3 in DNA: TGTGCCAGCAGCTTGCTGGGACAGATGAACACTGAAGCTTTCTTT. The V call is TRBV5-6, the J call TRBJ1-1; 7 positions match TRBD1. CDR1 is SGHDT and CDR2 is YYEEEE in the germline V gene. The CDR3 covers 15 residues. J lost 0 bases, V lost 1 base, and 3 bases had no gene match.

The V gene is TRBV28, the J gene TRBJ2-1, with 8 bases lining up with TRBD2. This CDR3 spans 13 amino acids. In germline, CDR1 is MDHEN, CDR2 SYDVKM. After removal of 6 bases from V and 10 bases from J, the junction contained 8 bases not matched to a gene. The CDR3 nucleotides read TGTGCCAGCAGCCTTATCTCTAGCGGGGAGCAGTTCTTC. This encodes CASSLISSGEQFF. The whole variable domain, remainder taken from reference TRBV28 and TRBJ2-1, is DVKVTQSSRYLVKRTGEKVFLECVQDMDHENMFWYRQDPGLGLRLIYFSYDVKMKEKGDIPEGYSVSREKKERFSLILESASTNQTSMYLCASSLISSGEQFFGPGTRLTVL.

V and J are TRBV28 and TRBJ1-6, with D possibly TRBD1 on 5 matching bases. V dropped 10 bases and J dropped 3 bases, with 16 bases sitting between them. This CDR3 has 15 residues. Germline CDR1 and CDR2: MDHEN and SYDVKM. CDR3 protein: CATGSGRGYNSPLHF. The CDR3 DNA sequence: TGTGCCACCGGATCGGGGAGGGGCTATAATTCACCCCTCCACTTT.

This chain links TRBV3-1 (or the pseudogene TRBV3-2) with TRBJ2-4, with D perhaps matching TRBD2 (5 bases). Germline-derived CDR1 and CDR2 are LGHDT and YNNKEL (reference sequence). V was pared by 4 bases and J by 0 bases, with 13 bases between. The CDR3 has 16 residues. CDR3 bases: TGTGCCAGCAGCCGTTCGGGAAGACTAGCCAAAAACATTCAGTACTTC. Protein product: CASSRSGRLAKNIQYF.

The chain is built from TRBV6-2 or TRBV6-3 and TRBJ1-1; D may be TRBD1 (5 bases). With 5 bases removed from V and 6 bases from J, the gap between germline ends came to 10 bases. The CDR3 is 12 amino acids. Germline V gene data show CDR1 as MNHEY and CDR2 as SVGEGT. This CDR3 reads CASSRMTAEAFF. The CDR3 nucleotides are TGTGCCAGCAGTCGTATGACAGCTGAAGCTTTCTTT.

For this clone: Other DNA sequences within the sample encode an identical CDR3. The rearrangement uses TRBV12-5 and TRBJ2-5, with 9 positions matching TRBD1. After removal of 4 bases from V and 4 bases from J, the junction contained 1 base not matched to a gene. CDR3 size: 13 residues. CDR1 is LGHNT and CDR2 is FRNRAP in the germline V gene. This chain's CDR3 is CASGSGQGETQYF. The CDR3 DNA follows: TGTGCTAGTGGTTCGGGACAGGGAGAGACCCAGTACTTC.

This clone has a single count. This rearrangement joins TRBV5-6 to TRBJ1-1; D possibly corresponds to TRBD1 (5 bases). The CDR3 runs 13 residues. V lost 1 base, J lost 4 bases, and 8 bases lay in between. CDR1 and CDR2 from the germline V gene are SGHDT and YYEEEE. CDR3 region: CASSLMQGTEAFF. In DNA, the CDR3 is TGTGCCAGCAGCTTGATGCAGGGCACTGAAGCTTTCTTT. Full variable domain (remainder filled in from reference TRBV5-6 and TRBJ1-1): DAGVTQSPTHLIKTRGQQVTLRCSPKSGHDTVSWYQQALGQGPQFIFQYYEEEERQRGNFPDRFSGHQFPNYSSELNVNALLLGDSALYLCASSLMQGTEAFFGQGTRLTVV.

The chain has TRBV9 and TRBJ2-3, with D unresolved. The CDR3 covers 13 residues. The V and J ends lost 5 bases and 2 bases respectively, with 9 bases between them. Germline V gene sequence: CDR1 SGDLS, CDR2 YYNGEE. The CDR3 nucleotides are TGTGCCAGCAGTCTTATTAACACAGATACGCAGTATTTT. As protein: CASSLINTDTQYF.

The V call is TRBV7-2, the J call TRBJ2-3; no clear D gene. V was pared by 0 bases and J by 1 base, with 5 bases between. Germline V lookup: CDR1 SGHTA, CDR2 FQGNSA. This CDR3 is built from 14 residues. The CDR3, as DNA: TGTGCCAGCAGCTTAGCGAGTGGCACAGATACGCAGTATTTT. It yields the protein CASSLASGTDTQYF.

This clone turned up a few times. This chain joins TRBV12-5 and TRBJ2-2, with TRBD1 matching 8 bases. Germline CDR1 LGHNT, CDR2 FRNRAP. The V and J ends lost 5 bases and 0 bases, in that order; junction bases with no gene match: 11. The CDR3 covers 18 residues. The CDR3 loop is CASGLTGGIGSNTGELFF. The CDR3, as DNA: TGTGCTAGTGGTCTAACAGGGGGTATAGGTTCGAACACCGGGGAGCTGTTTTTT.

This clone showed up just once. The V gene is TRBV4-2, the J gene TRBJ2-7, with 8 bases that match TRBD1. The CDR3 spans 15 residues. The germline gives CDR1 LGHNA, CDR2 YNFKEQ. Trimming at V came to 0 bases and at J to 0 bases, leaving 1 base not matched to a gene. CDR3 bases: TGTGCCAGCAGCCAAGATGGACAGGGCTCCTACGAGCAGTACTTC. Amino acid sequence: CASSQDGQGSYEQYF.

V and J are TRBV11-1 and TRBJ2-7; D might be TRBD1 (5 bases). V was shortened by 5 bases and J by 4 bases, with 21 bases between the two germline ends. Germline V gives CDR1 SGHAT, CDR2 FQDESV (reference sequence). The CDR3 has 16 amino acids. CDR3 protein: CASSQSPGQNFYEQYF. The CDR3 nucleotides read TGTGCCAGCAGCCAAAGTCCTGGACAAAACTTTTACGAGCAGTACTTC.

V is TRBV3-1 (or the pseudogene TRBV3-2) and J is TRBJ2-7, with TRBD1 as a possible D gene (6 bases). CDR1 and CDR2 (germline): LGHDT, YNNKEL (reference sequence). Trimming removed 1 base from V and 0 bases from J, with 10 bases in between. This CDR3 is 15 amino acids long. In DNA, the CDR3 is TGTGCCAGCAGCCAAGGGACAGAAAGCTCCTACGAGCAGTACTTC. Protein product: CASSQGTESSYEQYF.

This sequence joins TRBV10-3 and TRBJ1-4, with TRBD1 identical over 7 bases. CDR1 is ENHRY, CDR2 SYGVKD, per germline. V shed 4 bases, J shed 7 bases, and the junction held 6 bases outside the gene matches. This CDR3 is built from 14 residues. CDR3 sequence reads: CAISASDRAEKLFF. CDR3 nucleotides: TGTGCCATCAGTGCAAGTGACAGGGCTGAAAAACTGTTTTTT.

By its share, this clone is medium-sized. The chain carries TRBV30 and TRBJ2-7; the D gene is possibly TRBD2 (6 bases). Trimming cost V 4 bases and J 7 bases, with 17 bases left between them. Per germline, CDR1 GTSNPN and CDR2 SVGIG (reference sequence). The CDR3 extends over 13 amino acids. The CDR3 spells CAWTMTVEGEQYF. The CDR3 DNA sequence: TGTGCCTGGACCATGACAGTGGAGGGGGAGCAGTACTTC.

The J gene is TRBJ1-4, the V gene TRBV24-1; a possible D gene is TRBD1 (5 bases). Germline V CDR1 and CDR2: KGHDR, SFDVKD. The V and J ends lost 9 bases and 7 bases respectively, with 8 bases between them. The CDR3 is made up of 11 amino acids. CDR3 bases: TGTGCCACCTCTCAGGGTGAAAAACTGTTTTTT. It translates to CATSQGEKLFF.

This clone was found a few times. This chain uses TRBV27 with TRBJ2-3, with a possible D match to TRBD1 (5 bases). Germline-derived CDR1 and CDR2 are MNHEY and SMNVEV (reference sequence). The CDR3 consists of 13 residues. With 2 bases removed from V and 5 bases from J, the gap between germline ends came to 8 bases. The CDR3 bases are TGTGCCAGCAGTTTACCAGGGTTAGATACGCAGTATTTT. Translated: CASSLPGLDTQYF.

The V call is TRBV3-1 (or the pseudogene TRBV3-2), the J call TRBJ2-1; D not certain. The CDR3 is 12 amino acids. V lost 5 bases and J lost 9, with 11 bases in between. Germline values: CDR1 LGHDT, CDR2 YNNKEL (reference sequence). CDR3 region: CASSSSLSEQFF. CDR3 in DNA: TGTGCCAGCAGCTCATCTCTTAGTGAGCAGTTCTTC.